This T cell receptor beta chain was observed in a study of OX40 agonist ivuxolimab in advanced cancers. Study observations and caveats: Researchers did not establish what antigens the expanded peripheral T cells target. On average, CD8+ T cells showed a greater number of expanded clones than CD4+.

A remark on this clone: The antigen is not known.

The table came from immunoSEQ multiplex PCR; TCRdb's copy has only in-frame clones and leaves some out. Among about 75,000 clones listed, about 88% were seen once. Trimming took off 5 bases at V and 0 bases at J, with 14 bases between the two ends. CDR1 is SGHVS, CDR2 FNYEAQ, per germline. This CDR3 contains 16 residues. The sequences come from CD4+ or CD8+ T cells sorted from blood, collected in a trial of the OX40 agonist ivuxolimab. The TCR comes from an adult with an advanced solid tumor such as melanoma, head and neck, liver or kidney cancer. The chain has TRBV7-6 and TRBJ2-1; a possible D gene is TRBD1 (5 bases). CDR3: CASSPFGRGSYNEQFF. CDR3 DNA: TGTGCCAGCAGCCCCTTTGGTAGGGGCTCCTACAATGAGCAGTTCTTC.